These 24 T cell receptor beta chains originate from one sample sequenced in a study of T cell responses to AZD1222 COVID-19 vaccine. Assay: immunoSEQ multiplex PCR; the TCRdb copy retains only in-frame clones and omits some. The table has roughly 100,000 clones, roughly 82% seen once; the top ten hold approximately 5.1%. The sequencing used peripheral blood, collected on day 0 of AZD1222 vaccination. These receptors were collected from an adult in good health.

The chain has TRBV3-1 (or the pseudogene TRBV3-2) and TRBJ2-1, with D unclear. CDR1 and CDR2 from the germline V gene are LGHDT and YNNKEL (reference sequence). The germline V and J ends were trimmed by 5 bases and 0 bases, with 11 bases remaining between them. The length of the CDR3 is 15 residues. As DNA, the CDR3 is TGTGCCAGCAGCGCGACTCGGAGCTCCTACAATGAGCAGTTCTTC. Translation gives CASSATRSSYNEQFF.

CDR3 sequence reads: CASSLGGSYNEQFF. The CDR3 DNA sequence: TGTGCCAGCAGCTTAGGCGGATCCTACAATGAGCAGTTCTTC. The chain couples TRBV7-2 to TRBJ2-1; no clear D. Trimming pared 1 base from V and 1 base from J, leaving 5 bases between. CDR1 and CDR2 (germline): SGHTA, FQGNSA. The CDR3 length is 14 residues.

This clone came up once. J is TRBJ2-3 and V is TRBV5-8; D is possibly TRBD2 (6 bases). CDR3 length: 18 amino acids. From germline, CDR1 is SGHTS and CDR2 YDEGEE. V was cut by 0 bases and J by 0 bases, with 17 bases left in between. Here the CDR3 reads CASSLGPFRGTSTDTQYF. Here the CDR3 DNA reads TGTGCCAGCAGCTTGGGGCCTTTTCGGGGGACTAGCACAGATACGCAGTATTTT.

This clone was observed a single time. The chain joins TRBV5-4 to TRBJ1-2; tentative D call: TRBD1 (5 bases). Germline CDR1 and CDR2: SGHNT and YYREEE (reference sequence). Trimming removed 4 bases from V and 2 bases from J, with 12 bases in between. The CDR3 has 14 amino acids. CDR3 coding DNA: TGTGCCAGCAGCCCCGAGACAGCCAACTATGGCTACACCTTC. Protein product: CASSPETANYGYTF.

This clone was recorded once. This chain joins TRBV21-1 and TRBJ2-6. TRBV21-1 is given as a pseudogene. There are 18 residues in the CDR3. The CDR3 nucleotides read TGTGCCAGCAGCAAAGAGTGGGGAACTAAATCTGGGGCCAACGTCCTGACTTTC. This encodes CASSKEWGTKSGANVLTF.

CDR3 sequence (DNA): TGTGCCAGCAGCGCAAGTGGGGGTAGGAGCGAGCAGTACTTC. Its translation is CASSASGGRSEQYF. The chain carries TRBV7-2 and TRBJ2-7; D assignment may be TRBD1 or TRBD2 (5 bases each). The V end was cut by 5 bases, the J end by 6 bases, with 17 bases between. CDR1 SGHTA and CDR2 FQGNSA come from the germline V gene. This CDR3 has 14 amino acids.

This sequence joins TRBV6-4 and TRBJ1-4; D is uncertain. Germline lookup yields CDR1 MRHNA and CDR2 SNTAGT. The CDR3 spans 13 residues. V gave up 4 bases and J gave up 6 bases, with 9 bases separating them. The CDR3 loop is CASSVSRDEKLFF. The CDR3 nucleotides read TGTGCCAGCAGTGTCAGTCGGGATGAAAAACTGTTTTTT.

The chain is built from TRBV3-1 (or the pseudogene TRBV3-2) and TRBJ2-7, with D possibly being TRBD2 (5 bases). Germline CDR1 is LGHDT and CDR2 is YNNKEL (reference sequence). The CDR3 totals 13 residues. Between the trimmed V and J ends, which lost 1 base and 4 bases, there was a span of 8 bases. The CDR3 sequence is CASSQVEGYEQYF. CDR3 sequence (DNA): TGTGCCAGCAGCCAAGTTGAGGGATACGAGCAGTACTTC.

The genes are TRBV7-2 and TRBJ2-1; TRBD2 is a possible D gene (6 bases). This CDR3 is 17 amino acids long. V was trimmed by 5 bases and J by 4 bases, leaving 21 bases between them. Germline V lookup: CDR1 SGHTA, CDR2 FQGNSA. This CDR3 is CASSRKGGEGPYNEQFF. The CDR3 bases are TGTGCCAGCAGCAGAAAGGGCGGGGAAGGGCCGTACAATGAGCAGTTCTTC. Variable domain in full (rest from reference TRBV7-2 and TRBJ2-1): GAGVSQSPSNKVTEKGKDVELRCDPISGHTALYWYRQSLGQGLEFLIYFQGNSAPDKSGLPSDRFSAERTGGSVSTLTIQRTQQEDSAVYLCASSRKGGEGPYNEQFFGPGTRLTVL.

The chain recombines TRBV6-5 with TRBJ1-4; a weak D match, TRBD1 (6 bases). With 4 bases removed from V and 8 bases from J, the gap between germline ends came to 14 bases. The CDR3 loop spans 14 amino acids. CDR1 MNHEY and CDR2 SVGAGI come from the germline V gene. The CDR3 DNA reads as TGTGCCAGCAGTTCGACAGGAGAAGGGGAAAAACTGTTTTTT. Its protein is CASSSTGEGEKLFF.

The J gene is TRBJ2-6, the V gene TRBV30; 10 positions match TRBD1. The CDR3 runs 16 residues. CDR1 is GTSNPN, CDR2 SVGIG, per germline (reference sequence). The V segment lost 4 bases and the J segment 0 bases; nucleotides outside the gene matches: 3. CDR3 sequence: CAWKGQGNSGANVLTF. The CDR3 DNA follows: TGTGCCTGGAAGGGACAGGGGAACTCTGGGGCCAACGTCCTGACTTTC.

This chain connects TRBV3-1 (or the pseudogene TRBV3-2) to TRBJ1-1; D call uncertain. Germline V gene sequence: CDR1 LGHDT, CDR2 YNNKEL (reference sequence). The CDR3 length is 15 residues. The V end was cut by 0 bases, the J end by 6 bases, with 14 bases between. The CDR3: CASSQEFHGNPEAFF. The CDR3 DNA reads TGTGCCAGCAGCCAAGAATTTCATGGGAATCCTGAAGCTTTCTTT.

The J gene is TRBJ2-2, the V gene TRBV7-6; D is undetermined. The CDR3 sequence is 17 residues long. The V gene's germline CDR1 is SGHVS and CDR2 FNYEAQ. V was cut by 1 base and J by 7 bases, with 19 bases left in between. CDR3 DNA sequence: TGTGCCAGCAGCTTAGAATCGGGTGTTGGTAGAAGCGGGGAGCTGTTTTTT. It translates to CASSLESGVGRSGELFF.

This clone was observed once. The rearrangement uses TRBV10-1 and TRBJ2-1; TRBD2 aligns across 7 bases. From germline, CDR1 is WNHNN and CDR2 SYGVQD (reference sequence). The CDR3 runs to 16 residues. Trimming at V came to 3 bases and at J to 0 bases, leaving 5 bases not matched to a gene. CDR3 loop: CASSDQLATSYNEQFF. The CDR3 DNA sequence: TGCGCCAGCAGTGACCAACTAGCGACCTCCTACAATGAGCAGTTCTTC.

The chain combines TRBV6-1 with TRBJ1-2; D may be TRBD1 (6 bases). V gave up 0 bases and J gave up 4 bases, with 12 bases separating them. CDR3 length: 15 amino acids. Germline lookup yields CDR1 MNHNS and CDR2 SASEGT. The CDR3 DNA is TGTGCCAGCAGTGAAGCTCCGGGGGGCACCTATGGCTACACCTTC. Protein sequence: CASSEAPGGTYGYTF.

The chain couples TRBV7-2 to TRBJ1-5; 7 nucleotides agree with TRBD1. The CDR3 covers 16 residues. Losses at the gene ends were 2 bases for V and 0 bases for J; bases not matched to a gene: 4. Germline values: CDR1 SGHTA, CDR2 FQGNSA. CDR3 sequence: CASSLSTGYSNQPQHF. The CDR3 DNA sequence: TGTGCCAGCAGCTTATCGACAGGGTATAGCAATCAGCCCCAGCATTTT.

The chain recombines TRBV23-1 with TRBJ1-5; no clear D. TRBV23-1 is an ORF for which the function is uncertain. The CDR3 covers 15 residues. V was cut by 5 bases and J by 1 base, with 12 bases left in between. The DNA for the CDR3 is TGCGCCAGCAGTTGGGAGGGCCGGAGCAATCAGCCCCAGCATTTT. Translation: CASSWEGRSNQPQHF.

The chain has TRBV19 and TRBJ1-1; TRBD1 might be the D (5 bases). The germline V gene has CDR1 LNHDA and CDR2 SQIVND (reference sequence). This CDR3 is 15 amino acids long. Trimming removed 5 bases at V and 0 bases at J, with 13 bases between. The CDR3 DNA reads as TGTGCCAGTAGTCACCGGACAAAAATGAACACTGAAGCTTTCTTT. Amino acid sequence: CASSHRTKMNTEAFF.

Worth noting for this clone: The same CDR3 is also encoded by other DNA sequences in this sample. The chain combines TRBV7-2 with TRBJ1-1, with D tentatively TRBD1 (6 bases). Germline values: CDR1 SGHTA, CDR2 FQGNSA. This CDR3 comprises 13 residues. V was pared by 4 bases and J by 2 bases, with 8 bases between. CDR3: CASSSGHNTEAFF. CDR3 nucleotide sequence: TGTGCCAGCAGCTCGGGACACAACACTGAAGCTTTCTTT. Full variable domain (outside the CDR3, taken from reference TRBV7-2 and TRBJ1-1): GAGVSQSPSNKVTEKGKDVELRCDPISGHTALYWYRQSLGQGLEFLIYFQGNSAPDKSGLPSDRFSAERTGGSVSTLTIQRTQQEDSAVYLCASSSGHNTEAFFGQGTRLTVV.

This clone was counted a single time. CDR3 in amino acids: CASSPGSNQPQHF. In DNA form, the CDR3 reads TGCGCCAGCAGTCCGGGGAGCAATCAGCCCCAGCATTTT. The chain carries TRBV5-1 and TRBJ1-5, with no clear D. The V end was cut by 5 bases, the J end by 1 base, with 7 bases between. CDR1 is SGHRS, CDR2 YFSETQ, per germline. The CDR3 contains 13 residues.

This clone was seen just once. CDR3 in amino acids: CASSLVGGTGGTEAFF. The CDR3 region has the DNA TGTGCCAGCAGCTTAGTAGGGGGGACAGGGGGCACTGAAGCTTTCTTT. This chain connects TRBV7-2 to TRBJ1-1, with 11 bases aligning to TRBD1. From germline, CDR1 is SGHTA and CDR2 FQGNSA. The V and J ends lost 1 base and 4 bases, in that order; junction bases with no gene match: 5. There are 16 residues in the CDR3. Together with reference TRBV7-2 and TRBJ1-1, the CDR3 gives the full variable domain: GAGVSQSPSNKVTEKGKDVELRCDPISGHTALYWYRQSLGQGLEFLIYFQGNSAPDKSGLPSDRFSAERTGGSVSTLTIQRTQQEDSAVYLCASSLVGGTGGTEAFFGQGTRLTVV.

V usage is TRBV7-9 and J usage is TRBJ2-1; D call uncertain. Trimming took 5 bases from V and 13 from J, leaving 12 bases between them. CDR1 is SEHNR and CDR2 is FQNEAQ in the germline V gene (reference sequence). This CDR3 spans 11 amino acids. DNA for the CDR3: TGTGCCAGCAGCGAATCCGCTGCCCAGTTCTTC. Translation gives CASSESAAQFF.

The chain joins TRBV9 to TRBJ1-6; tentative D call: TRBD1 (6 bases). V lost 0 bases and J lost 9, with 13 bases in between. Germline loops: CDR1 SGDLS, CDR2 YYNGEE. The CDR3 runs 15 residues. CDR3 in DNA: TGTGCCAGCAGCGTAGTAGGGACACCCTCTTCACCCCTCCACTTT. Amino acids: CASSVVGTPSSPLHF. The whole variable domain, filled in from reference TRBV9 and TRBJ1-6, reads DSGVTQTPKHLITATGQRVTLRCSPRSGDLSVYWYQQSLDQGLQFLIQYYNGEERAKGNILERFSAQQFPDLHSELNLSSLELGDSALYFCASSVVGTPSSPLHFGNGTRLTVT.

The CDR3 DNA follows: TGTGCCAGCAGCTTCCGTGCCTCAGATACGCAGTATTTT. The encoded protein is CASSFRASDTQYF. V and J are TRBV7-9 and TRBJ2-3; D not certain. Germline assignment: CDR1 SEHNR and CDR2 FQNEAQ (reference sequence). Trimming stripped 3 bases from V and 4 bases from J, with 8 bases between. There are 13 residues in the CDR3. The variable domain in full, completed from reference TRBV7-9 and TRBJ2-3, reads DTGVSQNPRHKITKRGQNVTFRCDPISEHNRLYWYRQTLGQGPEFLTYFQNEAQLEKSRLLSDRFSAERPKGSFSTLEIQRTEQGDSAMYLCASSFRASDTQYFGPGTRLTVL.